The 15 T cell receptor beta chains listed next were all sequenced from one sample in a study of T cells in tuberculosis. Method: immunoSEQ multiplex PCR; TCRdb's copy keeps in-frame clones and lacks some. The table records 55,000 to 65,000 clones, around 81% of them present only once. Thawed, overnight-rested PBMC were stained with GMM-loaded CD1B tetramer, viability dye and anti-CD3, then sorted. The CD1B tetramers carried C32 glucose monomycolate purified from Rhodococcus equi. The sequenced sample consisted of CD1b-GMM tetramer-negative cells sorted from PBMCs. These receptors came from an adult woman with latent tuberculosis.

The rearrangement joins TRBV5-1 to TRBJ2-3, with D possibly being TRBD1 (6 bases). CDR3 length: 14 amino acids. Per germline, CDR1 SGHRS and CDR2 YFSETQ. V was shortened by 4 bases and J by 2 bases, with 11 bases between the two germline ends. The CDR3 region has the DNA TGCGCCAGCAGCGAGGGACATTCCACAGATACGCAGTATTTT. Translating it yields CASSEGHSTDTQYF.

The chain recombines TRBV28 with TRBJ1-1; tentatively, D is TRBD1 (6 bases). Trimming pared 4 bases from V and 1 base from J, leaving 7 bases between. Germline V gene data show CDR1 as MDHEN and CDR2 as SYDVKM. The CDR3 sequence is 13 residues long. CDR3: CASSSQGNTEAFF. The CDR3 nucleotides read TGTGCCAGCAGTTCACAGGGGAACACTGAAGCTTTCTTT. Filled out from reference TRBV28 and TRBJ1-1, the complete variable domain reads DVKVTQSSRYLVKRTGEKVFLECVQDMDHENMFWYRQDPGLGLRLIYFSYDVKMKEKGDIPEGYSVSREKKERFSLILESASTNQTSMYLCASSSQGNTEAFFGQGTRLTVV.

This clone came up once. The V and J genes are TRBV6-1 and TRBJ1-5; D remains unclear. Germline-derived CDR1 and CDR2 are MNHNS and SASEGT. V gave up 2 bases and J gave up 4 bases, with 9 bases separating them. The CDR3 length is 14 residues. CDR3: CASSEPQANQPQHF. CDR3 DNA sequence: TGTGCCAGCAGTGAACCCCAGGCAAATCAGCCCCAGCATTTT.

V gene TRBV28 combines with J gene TRBJ2-7; 8 bases fit TRBD2. J was trimmed by 0 bases and V by 5 bases; bases with no gene match: 33. The CDR3 runs 24 residues. Germline V gene lookup returns CDR1 MDHEN and CDR2 SYDVKM. This CDR3 reads CASSPSPFRAGVDPNSLSSYEQYF. DNA for the CDR3: TGTGCCAGCAGTCCATCTCCCTTTCGAGCGGGAGTCGACCCTAATTCCCTTAGCTCCTACGAGCAGTACTTC.

The chain joins TRBV5-1 to TRBJ2-3, with 7 bases identical to TRBD1. Losses at the gene ends were 4 bases for V and 0 bases for J; bases not matched to a gene: 8. The CDR3 length is 16 residues. Germline-derived CDR1 and CDR2 are SGHRS and YFSETQ. CDR3 DNA sequence: TGCGCCAGCAGCCCAAACAGGGGTGGGAGCACAGATACGCAGTATTTT. This codes for CASSPNRGGSTDTQYF.

This clone was detected a few times. The V and J genes are TRBV6-5 and TRBJ2-1, with D possibly matching TRBD2 (5 bases). Germline V gene data show CDR1 as MNHEY and CDR2 as SVGAGI. The CDR3 sequence is 14 residues long. Trimming removed 5 bases from V and 3 bases from J, with 11 bases in between. The CDR3 DNA reads as TGTGCCAGCAGTGTGGACTCCGGCTACAATGAGCAGTTCTTC. The encoded protein is CASSVDSGYNEQFF.

The chain employs TRBV28 and TRBJ2-1; D is perhaps TRBD1 (5 bases). This CDR3 contains 11 residues. V was pared by 6 bases and J by 8 bases, with 8 bases between. In germline, CDR1 is MDHEN, CDR2 SYDVKM. This CDR3 reads CASRARDEQFF. CDR3 DNA sequence: TGTGCCAGCAGAGCCAGGGATGAGCAGTTCTTC.

The V and J genes are TRBV7-6 and TRBJ1-1, with TRBD1 identical over 10 bases. V was clipped by 3 bases and J by 5 bases; unmatched bases: 0. The CDR3 loop spans 13 amino acids. Per the germline V gene, CDR1 is SGHVS and CDR2 is FNYEAQ. In nucleotides, the CDR3 is TGTGCCAGCAGCTTGGGACAGGGGACTGAAGCTTTCTTT. Residues: CASSLGQGTEAFF.

The table lists this clone with a count of one. V gene TRBV7-8 combines with J gene TRBJ2-2, with a tentative D call TRBD1 (5 bases). The germline V gene has CDR1 SGHVS and CDR2 FQNEAQ. Trimming left V 5 bases short and J 1 base short, with 14 bases between. The CDR3 length is 16 residues. The CDR3 region is CASSPKWGVNTGELFF. The DNA of the CDR3 is TGTGCCAGCAGCCCAAAATGGGGCGTGAACACCGGGGAGCTGTTTTTT.

This chain's CDR3 is CATRGGLGGPYGYTF. The DNA for the CDR3 is TGTGCCACCCGGGGGGGACTCGGCGGTCCCTATGGCTACACCTTC. The rearrangement uses TRBV6-5 and TRBJ1-2; weak D call: TRBD1 (5 bases). Germline-derived CDR1 and CDR2 are MNHEY and SVGAGI. The CDR3 length is 15 residues. Trimming cost V 10 bases and J 4 bases, with 22 bases left between them.

This chain joins TRBV4-3 and TRBJ2-3, with TRBD2 matching over 7 bases. The CDR3 sequence is 14 residues long. Germline V lookup: CDR1 LGHNA, CDR2 YSLEER. The V and J ends lost 2 bases and 3 bases, in that order; junction bases with no gene match: 2. CDR3 DNA: TGCGCCAGCAGCCAAAGCGGGGAGACAGATACGCAGTATTTT. Protein product: CASSQSGETDTQYF.

The genes are TRBV29-1 and TRBJ1-1; 7 bases are shared with TRBD1. In germline, CDR1 is SQVTM, CDR2 ANQGSEA. The V gene end was trimmed by 7 bases and the J gene end by 4 bases; junction bases not matched to a gene: 3. This CDR3 contains 11 residues. CDR3: CSEGGGTEAFF. In DNA, the CDR3 is TGCAGCGAAGGGGGCGGCACTGAAGCTTTCTTT.

The rearrangement joins TRBV5-1 to TRBJ2-3; D might be TRBD1 (5 bases). Germline loops: CDR1 SGHRS, CDR2 YFSETQ. The length of the CDR3 is 14 residues. Trimming took 1 base from V and 2 from J, leaving 8 bases between them. The CDR3 DNA follows: TGCGCCAGCAGCTTGATACAGGTCACAGATACGCAGTATTTT. Translated: CASSLIQVTDTQYF.

This clone was seen a handful of times. This CDR3 reads CASSSGQGSDGELFF. The CDR3 region has the DNA TGTGCCAGCAGCTCTGGACAGGGGTCGGACGGGGAGCTGTTTTTT. The chain combines TRBV7-7 with TRBJ2-2, with 9 bases matching TRBD1. CDR1 and CDR2 from the germline V gene are SSHAT and FNYEAQ (reference sequence). Trimming took 4 bases from V and 7 from J; bases not matched to a gene: 7. The CDR3 sequence is 15 residues long.

The chain has TRBV5-6 and TRBJ1-1, with D uncertain. The CDR3 has 9 residues. The germline V gene has CDR1 SGHDT and CDR2 YYEEEE. V lost 3 bases and J 10 bases, leaving 4 bases between the germline ends. CDR3 in amino acids: CASSSRAFF. The CDR3 coding sequence is TGTGCCAGCAGCTCCCGAGCTTTCTTT.